This T cell receptor (beta chain) derives from a study of cytomegalovirus exposure and HLA in healthy donors. The study, taken as a whole, reports: The study put under 200 TCR beta chains on its list as cytomegalovirus-associated. What was likely a sequencing artifact was a cluster of highly shared sequence variants. A classifier reportedly called cytomegalovirus status with high sensitivity and specificity.

There are 17 residues in the CDR3. The PCR used 60 Vbeta and 13 Jbeta primers. The table came from immunoSEQ multiplex PCR; TCRdb's copy has only in-frame clones and leaves some out. The sample lists approximately 150,000 clones, approximately 78% occurring once. Donors showed nominal health when sampled, although they likely had unrecorded immune exposures. Comment on this clone: Its antigen is not identified.

This chain connects TRBV21-1 to TRBJ2-6; the DNA was not compared with TRBD1, the D call given in the table. TRBV21-1 has pseudogene status. This TCR was sampled from a human donor in good health. Sequencing used PBMCs. Written as DNA, the CDR3 is TGTGCCAGCAGCATCAAAGTTCCAGGCTCGGGGGCCAACGTCCTGACTTTC. Its protein product is CASSIKVPGSGANVLTF.